Reported below is one T cell receptor beta chain. The germline V gene encodes CDR1 SGHVS and CDR2 FNYEAQ. After removal of 5 bases from V and 9 bases from J, the junction contained 7 bases not matched to a gene. CDR3 length equals 13 residues. This specimen belongs to a study of technical replicates of blood from a few donors. Measured with immunoSEQ multiplex PCR; TCRdb has only the in-frame clones, and not every one. This sample has roughly 50,000 clones, with about 94% found just once. The chain carries TRBV7-6 and TRBJ2-7; 10 nucleotides align to TRBD1. The sequenced sample was PBMCs. The receptor was isolated from a human donor in good health. Some clones in this sample may be carry-over from other donors' samples. CDR3 in amino acids: CASSEPGTGVQYF. In DNA, the CDR3 is TGTGCCAGCAGCGAACCAGGGACAGGGGTGCAGTACTTC.